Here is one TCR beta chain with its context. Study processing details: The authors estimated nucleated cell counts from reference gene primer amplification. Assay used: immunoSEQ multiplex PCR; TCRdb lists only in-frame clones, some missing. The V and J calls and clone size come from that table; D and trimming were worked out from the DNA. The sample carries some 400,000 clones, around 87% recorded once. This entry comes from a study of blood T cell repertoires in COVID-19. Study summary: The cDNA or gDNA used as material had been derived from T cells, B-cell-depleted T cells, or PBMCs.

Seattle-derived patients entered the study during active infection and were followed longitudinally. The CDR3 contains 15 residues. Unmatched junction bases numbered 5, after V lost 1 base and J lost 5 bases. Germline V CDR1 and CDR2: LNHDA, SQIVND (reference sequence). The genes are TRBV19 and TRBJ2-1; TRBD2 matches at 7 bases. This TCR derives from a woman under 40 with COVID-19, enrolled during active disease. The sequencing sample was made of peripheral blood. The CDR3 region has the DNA TGTGCCAGTAGTATAGGGGGGGGGTACCACAATGAGCAGTTCTTC. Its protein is CASSIGGGYHNEQFF.